The present entry profiles one T cell receptor (beta chain) with its context. No antigen is known for it. A much larger clonotype is one base distant, so this may be a read error. Sample-barcoded 5' priming and a J-beta primer mix drove a second PCR of about 6 to 11 cycles. One entry per CDR3 protein, called by TCRdb with MiXCR from the 5' RACE reads. Altogether approximately 670,000 distinct CDR3 sequences are present, over 40% being singletons, with the ten largest covering 25% to 35%. The germline V gene encodes CDR1 SQVTM and CDR2 ANQGSEA. V dropped 3 bases and J dropped 4; count of bases not matched to a gene: 9. The CDR3 sequence is 15 residues long. This sample stems from a study of blood T cells in healthy people across ages. Overall study findings and caveats: Naive and antigen-experienced cells were not separated, limiting conclusive comparison. The fall in TCR beta diversity per million T cells was roughly linear with age.

This receptor was identified in a man older than 75 in good health. This sequence joins TRBV29-1 and TRBJ2-5, with 9 nucleotides matching TRBD1. Sequencing was done on a sample of blood. The chain's CDR3 is CSVDPAGQGPETQYF. CDR3 DNA sequence: TGCAGCGTTGATCCGGCAGGACAGGGGCCAGAGACCCAGTACTTC.